A single sample is the source of the 26 T cell receptor beta chains below, sequenced in a study of spatial heterogeneity in lung cancer. TCRdb analysed the 5' RACE reads with MiXCR anew, one entry per CDR3 protein. The profile shows tens of thousands of distinct CDR3 sequences, around 21% of them singletons. Time point meaning: sample taken at primary tumor resection. Tumor, nontumor lung or frozen PBMC supplied whole RNA that was sequenced unsorted. Specimen: PBMCs, collected at surgery. These receptor sequences come from a male donor with early-stage non-small cell lung cancer.

The V call is TRBV19, the J call TRBJ1-5; possibly TRBD1 for D (6 bases). V was trimmed by 5 bases and J by 3 bases, leaving 20 bases between them. The CDR3 totals 17 residues. The germline V gene encodes CDR1 LNHDA and CDR2 SQIVND (reference sequence). CDR3 DNA: TGTGCCAGTAGTCGGTTAAACAGGGAAGCGCCCAATCAGCCCCAGCATTTT. It specifies CASSRLNREAPNQPQHF.

This clonotype turned up a few times. The chain has TRBV11-2 and TRBJ1-1; no reliable D call. The CDR3 is made up of 14 amino acids. Germline CDR1 is SGHAT and CDR2 is FQNNGV. V gave up 5 bases and J gave up 2 bases, with 12 bases separating them. Here the CDR3 DNA reads TGTGCCAGCAGCGACCTGGGATTCAACACTGAAGCTTTCTTT. Translated: CASSDLGFNTEAFF.

There are a few counts of this clonotype. This chain joins TRBV12-3 or TRBV12-4 and TRBJ2-5; possibly TRBD1 for D (5 bases). This CDR3 region has 12 residues. V was cut by 4 bases and J by 7 bases, with 10 bases left in between. The CDR3 sequence: CASSSGWGTQYF. DNA for the CDR3: TGTGCCAGCAGTTCAGGGTGGGGGACCCAGTACTTC.

This clonotype has a handful of counts. The rearrangement uses TRBV2 and TRBJ1-1, with TRBD1 identical over 7 bases. V was pared by 8 bases and J by 2 bases, with 2 bases of the junction left unmatched. The length of the CDR3 is 12 residues. Germline V CDR1 and CDR2: SNHLY, FYNNEI. The CDR3 DNA reads TGTGCCAGCGCAGGGGGAAACACTGAAGCTTTCTTT. This translates into CASAGGNTEAFF.

This clonotype has a handful of counts. This chain connects TRBV5-1 to TRBJ2-3, with 12 bases matching TRBD1. The CDR3 loop spans 16 amino acids. J gave up 4 bases and V 4 bases, and 7 bases lay outside the gene matches. Germline CDR1 and CDR2: SGHRS and YFSETQ. The CDR3 nucleotides are TGCGCCAGCAGCCCGGGGGACAGGGGGCGATCAGATACGCAGTATTTT. The encoded protein is CASSPGDRGRSDTQYF.

There are a few counts of this clonotype. The CDR3 protein is CATSDPGTGNYGYTF. The DNA of the CDR3 is TGTGCCACCAGTGATCCCGGGACAGGGAACTATGGCTACACCTTC. The chain joins TRBV24-1 to TRBJ1-2, with 9 bases that match TRBD1. V lost 3 bases, J lost 2 bases, and 3 bases stayed unmatched. Per germline, CDR1 KGHDR and CDR2 SFDVKD. This CDR3 has 15 amino acids.

The chain joins TRBV20-1 to TRBJ2-2; 7 nucleotides align to TRBD1. The CDR3 length is 13 residues. Germline V CDR1 and CDR2: DFQATT, SNEGSKA (reference sequence). Trimming removed 6 bases from V and 6 bases from J; junction bases left unmatched: 7. The CDR3 loop is CSAALDRAGELFF. The DNA for the CDR3 is TGCAGTGCAGCCCTTGACAGGGCCGGGGAGCTGTTTTTT.

The genes are TRBV28 and TRBJ2-7; 8 bases match TRBD2. Germline V gene sequence: CDR1 MDHEN, CDR2 SYDVKM. V shed 7 bases, J shed 3 bases, and the junction held 5 bases outside the gene matches. The CDR3 runs to 13 residues. The CDR3 loop is CASNFAGGYEQYF. CDR3 in DNA: TGTGCCAGCAATTTCGCGGGAGGCTACGAGCAGTACTTC. The full variable domain, in which reference TRBV28 and TRBJ2-7 provide the parts outside the CDR3, is DVKVTQSSRYLVKRTGEKVFLECVQDMDHENMFWYRQDPGLGLRLIYFSYDVKMKEKGDIPEGYSVSREKKERFSLILESASTNQTSMYLCASNFAGGYEQYFGPGTRLTVT.

The chain couples TRBV20-1 to TRBJ2-2, with 14 bases matching TRBD2. CDR1 is DFQATT, CDR2 SNEGSKA, per germline (reference sequence). CDR3 length equals 16 residues. V lost 3 bases, J lost 0 bases, and 0 bases stayed unmatched. CDR3 sequence (DNA): TGCAGTGCTAGGACTAGCGGGAGGGCGAACACCGGGGAGCTGTTTTTT. It translates to CSARTSGRANTGELFF.

This clonotype came up a few times. V gene TRBV5-1 combines with J gene TRBJ2-5, with D perhaps TRBD1 or TRBD2 (5 bases each). The germline gives CDR1 SGHRS, CDR2 YFSETQ. V was clipped by 0 bases and J by 6 bases, with 9 bases between them. There are 13 residues in the CDR3. The CDR3 is CASSLAREKTQYF. CDR3 nucleotide sequence: TGCGCCAGCAGCTTGGCCAGGGAGAAGACCCAGTACTTC. The whole variable domain, filled in from reference TRBV5-1 and TRBJ2-5, reads KAGVTQTPRYLIKTRGQQVTLSCSPISGHRSVSWYQQTPGQGLQFLFEYFSETQRNKGNFPGRFSGRQFSNSRSEMNVSTLELGDSALYLCASSLAREKTQYFGPGTRLLVL.

Ten or more counts support this clonotype. The chain carries TRBV7-9 and TRBJ1-2; no definite D call. V shed 3 bases and J shed 8 bases, with 7 bases lying between them. The length of the CDR3 is 11 residues. Looked up from germline, CDR1 is SEHNR and CDR2 is FQNEAQ (reference sequence). The CDR3 nucleotides are TGTGCCAGCAGCTTGGATCGCGGCTACACCTTC. This gives the protein CASSLDRGYTF.

This clonotype was observed at least ten times. The chain joins TRBV20-1 to TRBJ1-4; the D is unclear. The CDR3 contains 12 residues. Germline lookup yields CDR1 DFQATT and CDR2 SNEGSKA (reference sequence). Trimming took off 3 bases at V and 7 bases at J, with 9 bases between the two ends. The CDR3 DNA reads as TGCAGTGCTAGGAGGTCGGGTGAAAAACTGTTTTTT. Translation gives CSARRSGEKLFF.

This clonotype was counted a few times. The V and J genes are TRBV20-1 and TRBJ2-4; D remains unclear. Germline V gene data show CDR1 as DFQATT and CDR2 as SNEGSKA (reference sequence). Trimming left V 5 bases short and J 0 bases short, with 11 bases between. This CDR3 spans 14 amino acids. CDR3 bases: TGCAGTGCTGAGGACCTTCTAGCCAAAAACATTCAGTACTTC. The encoded protein is CSAEDLLAKNIQYF.

There are many counts of this clonotype. This chain connects TRBV6-1 to TRBJ1-1; 9 nucleotides line up with TRBD1. J was trimmed by 5 bases and V by 4 bases; bases with no gene match: 5. Germline CDR1 and CDR2: MNHNS and SASEGT. The CDR3 contains 14 residues. This CDR3 is CASSATTGGTEAFF. CDR3 nucleotides: TGTGCCAGCAGTGCCACGACAGGGGGTACTGAAGCTTTCTTT.

The table lists this clonotype with a few counts. This chain links TRBV18 with TRBJ2-7; the D gene is possibly TRBD1 (5 bases). The germline V gene has CDR1 KGHSH and CDR2 LQKENI. The V end was cut by 2 bases, the J end by 3 bases, with 11 bases between. The CDR3 consists of 14 residues. CDR3 region: CASSPRQGNYEQYF. The DNA of the CDR3 is TGTGCCAGCTCACCAAGGCAGGGTAACTACGAGCAGTACTTC.

The rearrangement links TRBV7-9 to TRBJ2-1; TRBD2 matches 13 bases. With 4 bases clipped from V and 6 bases from J, the junction kept 6 bases outside the gene matches. CDR1 and CDR2 (germline): SEHNR, FQNEAQ (reference sequence). The CDR3 has 16 amino acids. The CDR3 DNA reads as TGTGCCAGCAGCTCAGGACTAGCGGGAGCACTCAATGAGCAGTTCTTC. It specifies CASSSGLAGALNEQFF.

This chain uses TRBV6-5 with TRBJ1-1; 8 positions match TRBD1. After removal of 6 bases from V and 3 bases from J, the junction contained 9 bases not matched to a gene. CDR1 is MNHEY, CDR2 SVGAGI, per germline. The CDR3 spans 15 residues. DNA for the CDR3: TGTGCCAGCAGACGCCCACCACAGGGGGACACTGAAGCTTTCTTT. Encoded protein: CASRRPPQGDTEAFF.

This clonotype was seen more than once but under ten times. The chain is built from TRBV12-3 or TRBV12-4 and TRBJ2-7, with 9 nucleotides matching TRBD1. This CDR3 is 14 amino acids long. V lost 5 bases to trimming and J lost 6 bases; unmatched junction nucleotides: 8. The CDR3 region has the DNA TGTGCCAGCAGTCCCTGGGACAGGGCGGGCGAGCAGTACTTC. Its translation: CASSPWDRAGEQYF.

This clonotype came up many times. The rearrangement links TRBV18 to TRBJ1-5; 8 bases fit TRBD1. The CDR3 has 13 amino acids. Looked up from germline, CDR1 is KGHSH and CDR2 is LQKENI. J lost 6 bases, V lost 6 bases, and 4 bases had no gene match. The CDR3 is CASSQGASQPQHF. CDR3 DNA sequence: TGTGCCAGCTCCCAGGGGGCTTCTCAGCCCCAGCATTTT. The entire variable domain, with the rest obtained from reference TRBV18 and TRBJ1-5, is as follows: NAGVMQNPRHLVRRRGQEARLRCSPMKGHSHVYWYRQLPEEGLKFMVYLQKENIIDESGMPKERFSAEFPKEGPSILRIQQVVRGDSAAYFCASSQGASQPQHFGDGTRLSIL.

This clonotype is a singleton in its sample. The chain combines TRBV24-1 with TRBJ2-1; 14 bases agree with TRBD2. V was pared by 8 bases and J by 1 base, with 12 bases of the junction left unmatched. This CDR3 has 19 amino acids. Germline V CDR1 and CDR2: KGHDR, SFDVKD. The CDR3 bases are TGTGCCACCATTCGGGGACTAGCGGGAGCTATCTGGTCCTACAATGAGCAGTTCTTC. The encoded protein is CATIRGLAGAIWSYNEQFF.

The CDR3 sequence is CASSPDSLDTQYF. The CDR3 DNA reads as TGTGCCAGCAGCCCGGACTCTTTAGATACGCAGTATTTT. The chain is built from TRBV5-4 and TRBJ2-3; possibly TRBD2 for D (5 bases). Germline V lookup: CDR1 SGHNT, CDR2 YYREEE (reference sequence). The CDR3 loop spans 13 amino acids. V was clipped by 4 bases and J by 5 bases, with 11 bases between them.

This clonotype was counted many times. The chain joins TRBV30 to TRBJ1-5; D ambiguous. Deletions cut 0 bases from V and 3 bases from J, with 12 bases between. The germline CDR1 and CDR2 sequences are GTSNPN and SVGIG (reference sequence). The CDR3 sequence is 15 residues long. Here the CDR3 DNA reads TGTGCCTGGAGTGTAATAGGACGGAACAATCAGCCCCAGCATTTT. Residues: CAWSVIGRNNQPQHF. Together with reference TRBV30 and TRBJ1-5, the CDR3 gives the full variable domain: SQTIHQWPATLVQPVGSPLSLECTVEGTSNPNLYWYRQAAGRGLQLLFYSVGIGQISSEVPQNLSASRPQDRQFILSSKKLLLSDSGFYLCAWSVIGRNNQPQHFGDGTRLSIL.

V usage is TRBV20-1 and J usage is TRBJ2-1, with 10 positions matching TRBD2. The CDR3 spans 15 residues. CDR1 and CDR2 from the germline V gene are DFQATT and SNEGSKA (reference sequence). With 3 bases clipped from V and 12 bases from J, the junction kept 14 bases outside the gene matches. CDR3 sequence (DNA): TGCAGTGCTAGTGGGAGCGGGGGGGCCTCAGAGGTGCAGTTCTTC. Translating gives CSASGSGGASEVQFF.

This clonotype showed up many times. The chain is built from TRBV29-1 and TRBJ1-2, with 8 positions matching TRBD1. CDR1 is SQVTM, CDR2 ANQGSEA, per germline. V lost 6 bases, J lost 2 bases, and 14 bases stayed unmatched. This CDR3 is 16 amino acids long. The CDR3 loop reads CSVYKTSGGANYGYTF. CDR3 sequence (DNA): TGCAGCGTCTACAAGACTTCAGGGGGCGCGAACTATGGCTACACCTTC.

The chain is built from TRBV18 and TRBJ2-7; D gene uncertain. With 3 bases removed from V and 1 base from J, the gap between germline ends came to 16 bases. The CDR3 runs to 16 residues. Per the germline V gene, CDR1 is KGHSH and CDR2 is LQKENI. This chain's CDR3 is CASSPFARIGSYEQYF. The CDR3 region has the DNA TGTGCCAGCTCACCCTTCGCCCGTATTGGGTCCTACGAGCAGTACTTC.

This clonotype was seen more than once but under ten times. The chain is built from TRBV11-1 and TRBJ1-3; D gene uncertain. Trimming removed 5 bases at V and 0 bases at J, with 14 bases between. Germline CDR1 reads SGHAT; CDR2 reads FQDESV (reference sequence). This CDR3 is built from 16 residues. CDR3 sequence reads: CASSPPGVSSGNTIYF. CDR3 bases: TGTGCCAGCAGCCCTCCGGGCGTGAGCTCTGGAAACACCATATATTTT. The full variable domain, in which reference TRBV11-1 and TRBJ1-3 provide the parts outside the CDR3, is EAEVAQSPRYKITEKSQAVAFWCDPISGHATLYWYRQILGQGPELLVQFQDESVVDDSQLPKDRFSAERLKGVDSTLKIQPAELGDSAMYLCASSPPGVSSGNTIYFGEGSWLTVV.